This T cell receptor beta chain was profiled in a study of blood T cell repertoires in COVID-19. About the research overall: The study drew acute and convalescent COVID-19 samples from the United States, Italy and Spain.

The protocol was immunoSEQ multiplex PCR, while the TCRdb copy is restricted to in-frame clones and leaves out a portion. The data show just over 150,000 clones, with less than 85% seen just once and roughly 7% held by the top ten. Germline CDR1 MDHEN, CDR2 SYDVKM. CDR3 length: 16 amino acids. Trimming removed 1 base from V and 6 bases from J; junction bases left unmatched: 7. The sequenced material came from peripheral blood. The chain joins TRBV28 to TRBJ2-3; the match to TRBD2 covers 10 bases. The clonotype was recovered from a woman in her thirties or forties with COVID-19, enrolled during active disease. CDR3: CASSLLASGGLDTQYF. The CDR3 DNA is TGTGCCAGCAGTTTATTGGCTAGCGGGGGCCTGGATACGCAGTATTTT.